This entry lists 7 T cell receptor beta chains sequenced from one sample in a study of naive and memory T cell subsets. The beta constant-region primer was an equimolar mix of two oligonucleotides covering TRBC1 and TRBC2. Each CDR3 protein is one row after TCRdb ran MiXCR on the UMI-ligation and nested PCR reads. The sample contains about 85,000 distinct CDR3 sequences, roughly 13% of which appear only once. Specimen: central memory CD4+ T cells from blood. These TCRs come from a human donor in good health.

This clonotype has only a few counts. The chain links TRBV10-3 to TRBJ2-3, with D possibly called TRBD1 or TRBD2 (5 bases each). V lost 5 bases and J lost 0, with 6 bases in between. CDR3 length: 13 residues. Looked up from germline, CDR1 is ENHRY and CDR2 is SYGVKD. In DNA form, the CDR3 reads TGTGCCATCAGTCGGGACAGCACAGATACGCAGTATTTT. This sequence encodes CAISRDSTDTQYF.

A few counts support this clonotype. The chain combines TRBV4-1 with TRBJ2-7; the D is unclear. Germline CDR1 reads MGHRA; CDR2 reads YSYEKL. V lost 0 bases, J lost 6 bases, and 12 bases lay in between. CDR3 size: 14 residues. The CDR3 region has the DNA TGCGCCAGCAGCCAAGATACAACCCTCGGCGAGCAGTACTTC. Amino acids: CASSQDTTLGEQYF.

This clonotype was seen a handful of times. The J gene is TRBJ1-5, the V gene TRBV11-2; D ambiguous. In germline, CDR1 is SGHAT, CDR2 FQNNGV. This CDR3 has 14 residues. Deletions cut 1 base from V and 7 bases from J, with 11 bases between. The CDR3: CASSLGPGGQPQHF. The CDR3 coding sequence is TGTGCCAGCAGCTTAGGCCCGGGCGGGCAGCCCCAGCATTTT.

This clonotype was seen only a few times. The chain carries TRBV20-1 and TRBJ2-1, with 8 bases fitting TRBD2. Germline V gives CDR1 DFQATT, CDR2 SNEGSKA (reference sequence). This CDR3 is 14 amino acids long. V lost 0 bases, J lost 15 bases, and 13 bases stayed unmatched. The CDR3 DNA is TGCAGTGCTAGAGATAAACCCACAAGCGGGAGTGCGTTCTTC. It is translated as CSARDKPTSGSAFF.

The chain is built from TRBV7-9 and TRBJ2-1, with TRBD2 identical over 15 bases. V was pared by 6 bases and J by 5 bases, with 2 bases of the junction left unmatched. The CDR3 sequence is 15 residues long. Germline V gene sequence: CDR1 SEHNR, CDR2 FQNEAQ (reference sequence). This CDR3 reads CASRGLAGGNNEQFF. In nucleotides, the CDR3 is TGTGCCAGCAGGGGACTAGCGGGAGGAAACAATGAGCAGTTCTTC. The variable domain in full, completed from reference TRBV7-9 and TRBJ2-1, reads DTGVSQNPRHKITKRGQNVTFRCDPISEHNRLYWYRQTLGQGPEFLTYFQNEAQLEKSRLLSDRFSAERPKGSFSTLEIQRTEQGDSAMYLCASRGLAGGNNEQFFGPGTRLTVL.

This chain joins TRBV3-1 and TRBJ1-2, with D maybe TRBD1 (6 bases). Germline V CDR1 and CDR2: LGHDT, YNNKEL (reference sequence). The CDR3 totals 13 residues. The V gene lost 3 bases and the J gene lost 7 bases, with 12 bases spanning the gap. The CDR3 bases are TGTGCCAGCAGCCAGGGGGGGCGTACTGGCTACACCTTC. This encodes CASSQGGRTGYTF.

The sample holds a few counts of this clonotype. The chain combines TRBV7-9 with TRBJ2-1; no clear D. Germline loops: CDR1 SEHNR, CDR2 FQNEAQ (reference sequence). The length of the CDR3 is 13 residues. V lost 1 base to trimming and J lost 6 bases, with 7 bases between them. CDR3 region: CASSLVEFNEQFF. CDR3 DNA sequence: TGTGCCAGCAGCTTAGTGGAGTTCAATGAGCAGTTCTTC.